The clone carrying this T cell receptor beta chain was seen just once. The repertoire was sequenced with immunoSEQ multiplex PCR; TCRdb's copy has only in-frame clones and lacks some. The repertoire has around 280,000 clones, 89% of them found once; the top ten carry about 1.8%. This record comes from a study of blood T cell repertoires in COVID-19. Study overall: Samples came from the United States, Italy and Spain, spanning acute and convalescent COVID-19.

Trimming left V 3 bases short and J 0 bases short, with 12 bases between. There are 15 residues in the CDR3. Germline V gene lookup returns CDR1 SGHRS and CDR2 YFSETQ. Sequencing used PBMCs or T cells enriched from blood (not recorded which). This sequence joins TRBV5-1 and TRBJ1-2; D possibly corresponds to TRBD1 (5 bases). The TCR sequence derives from a woman aged 40-49 years who had recovered from COVID-19. CDR3 sequence (DNA): TGCGCCAGCAGCTCTATGCAGGGAACTAACTATGGCTACACCTTC. Translating gives CASSSMQGTNYGYTF.